This T cell receptor beta chain is drawn from a study of Graves' ophthalmopathy and Graves' hyperthyroidism. This clonotype was counted ten times or more. RNA transcripts were the template, and TCR beta CDR3 regions were amplified from them. The library came from an HTBI-primed first-round RT-PCR and a second-round multiplex PCR. TCRdb ran MiXCR on the multiplex PCR reads and lists one entry per CDR3 protein. The sample contains a few hundred thousand distinct CDR3 sequences, approximately 18% of which appear only once. Ages of hyperthyroidism patients ran from 18 to 65, and their diagnoses were new, under 2 months' duration. Reliance was placed on clinical symptoms, serum thyroxine, TRAb, thyroid ultrasound and orbital computed tomography for diagnosis. Germline V CDR1 and CDR2: DFQATT, SNEGSKA (reference sequence). The CDR3 runs 14 residues. The ends lost 2 bases at V and 4 bases at J; junction bases unmatched: 6.

Sequencing was done on a sample of peripheral blood. The receptor was derived from an adult woman with stable Graves' hyperthyroidism. This sequence joins TRBV20-1 and TRBJ1-1, with 8 bases aligning to TRBD1. Here the CDR3 DNA reads TGCAGTGCTAGATCCGGGACAGGTCCCACTGAAGCTTTCTTT. As protein: CSARSGTGPTEAFF.